This TCR beta chain was captured in a study of vaccination effects on CD4 cells after COVID-19. Germline V gene lookup returns CDR1 SNHLY and CDR2 FYNNEI. The germline V and J ends were trimmed by 5 bases and 0 bases, with 8 bases remaining between them. This CDR3 contains 14 residues. This table comes from immunoSEQ multiplex PCR, and its TCRdb copy is limited to in-frame clones, with some not included. The sample includes about 46,000 clones, around three quarters of them seen just once. General study findings and limits: Late post-vaccination samples showed marked contraction of infection- and vaccine-induced clones.

This clone was seen a handful of times. Its antigen is not identified. Antigen-specific CD4+ T cells were first expanded with viral peptide pools by the ViraFEST assay and only then sequenced. Subsequent to a culture period of 10 to 11 days, CD4+ T cells were isolated. Either the BNT162b2 or mRNA-1273 vaccine was given to participants in two doses. It was with around 10 IU/ml IL-2 and around 10 ug/ml peptides that 1.5 million to 2 million PBMC per well were cultured. The source material was CD4+ T cells from PBMCs cultured with HCoV-OC43 spike peptides, sampled after COVID-19 vaccination. Subset specified: HCoV-OC43 spike overlapping peptide pool stimulation. The chain couples TRBV2 to TRBJ2-1; D call uncertain. This clonotype was obtained from a human donor who received a COVID-19 vaccine. The CDR3 spells CASSPSSSYNEQFF. CDR3 DNA sequence: TGTGCCAGCAGTCCGTCTAGCTCCTACAATGAGCAGTTCTTC.